The clone carrying this TCR beta chain was counted at least ten times. Its antigen is unidentified. TCRdb re-derived calls from the RT-PCR reads in MiXCR, one entry per CDR3 protein. The profile shows roughly 150,000 distinct CDR3 sequences, roughly 10% of them singletons. With V trimmed by 3 bases and J by 1 base, 11 bases remained unmatched. CDR1 is LGHDT, CDR2 YNNKEL, per germline (reference sequence). The CDR3 has 17 amino acids. This sample was taken from a study of response to subunit inactivated influenza vaccine. Study conclusions and caveats: It was suggested by the authors that few new T cells are recruited by each seasonal influenza vaccination.

The sequencing used non-naive T cells sorted from PBMCs, collected 45 days after vaccination. This rearrangement joins TRBV3-1 to TRBJ1-1; 7 positions agree with TRBD1. The receptor comes from a man between 50 and 59 years old who received an inactivated influenza vaccine. The CDR3 DNA reads as TGTGCCAGCAGCCACCACACAACGACAGGGAAGAACACTGAAGCTTTCTTT. It specifies CASSHHTTTGKNTEAFF. Combining the CDR3 with reference TRBV3-1 and TRBJ1-1 gives the whole variable domain DTAVSQTPKYLVTQMGNDKSIKCEQNLGHDTMYWYKQDSKKFLKIMFSYNNKELIINETVPNRFSPKSPDKAHLNLHINSLELGDSAVYFCASSHHTTTGKNTEAFFGQGTRLTVV.